Below are 16 T cell receptor beta chains sequenced from a single sample in a study of blood T cell repertoires in COVID-19 (dated by TCRdb to the early 2020s). To prepare the library, the immunoSEQ multiplex PCR assay was applied. TCRdb stores this immuneACCESS table with in-frame sequences only. Part of the clones is absent; in the studies checked, under half of the shortfall reflects unresolved V genes, and no reason is known for the rest. The sample has about 99,000 clones on record, 80% to 85% of them singletons. 2% of the sample belongs to the ten largest clones. The sequenced sample was peripheral blood. Source of these receptors: a man between 70 and 80 years old with active or convalescent COVID-19.

This sequence joins TRBV5-6 and TRBJ2-2; 13 bases match TRBD2. The junction had 3 bases not matched to a gene; V was cut back by 3 bases and J by 7 bases. This CDR3 is 15 amino acids long. Germline assignment: CDR1 SGHDT and CDR2 YYEEEE. The CDR3 DNA reads TGTGCCAGCAGCTCGGGACTAGCGGGGCTCGGGGAGCTGTTTTTT. The encoded protein is CASSSGLAGLGELFF.

This sequence joins TRBV7-9 and TRBJ2-1; perhaps TRBD1 as D (6 bases). CDR3 length: 16 amino acids. Trimming left V 4 bases short and J 1 base short, with 14 bases between. Per the germline V gene, CDR1 is SEHNR and CDR2 is FQNEAQ (reference sequence). Written as DNA, the CDR3 is TGTGCCAGCAGCTCCCAGGGGAAAGGGTCCTACAATGAGCAGTTCTTC. This codes for CASSSQGKGSYNEQFF.

About this clone itself: A much bigger clone sits one base away, suggesting this may be a read error. As DNA, the CDR3 is TGTGCCAGCAGCTGGACAGGGGGGGGGACTGAAGCTTTCTTT. Translated, it gives CASSWTGGGTEAFF. The V gene is TRBV5-4, the J gene TRBJ1-1, with 10 bases identical to TRBD1. V lost 3 bases and J lost 5; bases outside the gene matches: 4. The CDR3 extends over 14 amino acids. Germline V CDR1 and CDR2: SGHNT, YYREEE (reference sequence).

The V gene is TRBV7-8, the J gene TRBJ2-7, with 8 bases fitting TRBD1. This CDR3 region has 13 residues. V dropped 5 bases and J dropped 2; count of bases not matched to a gene: 2. From germline, CDR1 is SGHVS and CDR2 FQNEAQ. CDR3 DNA sequence: TGTGCCAGCAGCCGACAGGGGACCTACGAGCAGTACTTC. Encoded protein: CASSRQGTYEQYF.

The rearrangement links TRBV2 to TRBJ2-7; D not resolved. Trimming took 7 bases from V and 0 from J, leaving 13 bases between them. The CDR3 sequence is 14 residues long. The germline V gene encodes CDR1 SNHLY and CDR2 FYNNEI. CDR3 sequence (DNA): TGTGCCAGCACCCCAGTCCCCAGCTCCTACGAGCAGTACTTC. It encodes CASTPVPSSYEQYF.

This chain uses TRBV3-1 (or the pseudogene TRBV3-2) with TRBJ2-2; the match to TRBD2 covers 9 bases. There are 15 residues in the CDR3. V lost 5 bases to trimming and J lost 2 bases; unmatched junction nucleotides: 3. Germline CDR1 and CDR2: LGHDT and YNNKEL (reference sequence). The CDR3 coding sequence is TGTGCCAGCAGCAGACTAGCGGTAAACACCGGGGAGCTGTTTTTT. This codes for CASSRLAVNTGELFF.

CDR3 in amino acids: CATSRDLTEYNEQFF. CDR3 nucleotides: TGTGCCACCAGCAGAGATCTAACAGAGTACAATGAGCAGTTCTTC. This rearrangement joins TRBV15 to TRBJ2-1; D not certain. Trimming took 0 bases from V and 4 from J, leaving 10 bases between them. CDR1 and CDR2 from the germline V gene are LNHNV and YYDKDF (reference sequence). The CDR3 has 15 amino acids.

This clone has a single count. The same CDR3 can be traced to other DNA sequences in this sample. The gene calls are TRBV15 and TRBJ1-3, with TRBD1 matching over 9 bases. Germline CDR1 reads LNHNV; CDR2 reads YYDKDF (reference sequence). The CDR3 spans 14 residues. The J segment lost 5 bases and the V segment lost 3 bases, leaving 2 bases of the junction unmatched. The CDR3 loop reads CATSRGQGRNTIYF. For the CDR3, the DNA is TGTGCCACCAGCAGGGGACAGGGCAGAAACACCATATATTTT.

V usage is TRBV18 and J usage is TRBJ2-7, with D maybe TRBD2 (5 bases). Trimming took off 3 bases at V and 2 bases at J, with 14 bases between the two ends. CDR1 is KGHSH and CDR2 is LQKENI in the germline V gene. The CDR3 contains 15 residues. The CDR3 DNA reads as TGTGCCAGCTCACCCCTCCAGGACGGGACCTACGAGCAGTACTTC. Translation gives CASSPLQDGTYEQYF.

The rearrangement uses TRBV27 and TRBJ2-3; the match to TRBD2 covers 8 bases. The CDR3 totals 15 residues. Trimming took 4 bases from V and 5 from J; bases not matched to a gene: 8. Germline lookup yields CDR1 MNHEY and CDR2 SMNVEV (reference sequence). The CDR3: CASSSLGGAKDTQYF. As DNA, the CDR3 is TGTGCCAGCAGTTCACTCGGGGGGGCAAAAGATACGCAGTATTTT.

The rearrangement uses TRBV25-1 and TRBJ2-2, with D possibly TRBD2 on 7 matching bases. Germline V gives CDR1 MGHDK, CDR2 SYGVNS. The germline V and J ends were trimmed by 1 base and 4 bases, with 16 bases remaining between them. The CDR3 runs to 17 residues. The CDR3 loop is CASSEWAAGALTGELFF. In nucleotides, the CDR3 is TGTGCCAGCAGTGAATGGGCCGCGGGGGCGCTCACCGGGGAGCTGTTTTTT.

The chain has TRBV30 and TRBJ1-1; D gene ambiguous. V lost 2 bases to trimming and J lost 1 base, with 5 bases between them. The CDR3 consists of 12 residues. Germline V gene data show CDR1 as GTSNPN and CDR2 as SVGIG (reference sequence). This CDR3 is CAWSWQNTEAFF. The CDR3 DNA follows: TGTGCCTGGAGTTGGCAGAACACTGAAGCTTTCTTT.

The rearrangement links TRBV3-1 (or the pseudogene TRBV3-2) to TRBJ1-2; 8 bases fit TRBD1. The CDR3 sequence is 14 residues long. Germline V gene sequence: CDR1 LGHDT, CDR2 YNNKEL (reference sequence). Unmatched junction bases numbered 8, after V lost 3 bases and J lost 8 bases. CDR3 in amino acids: CASSQGDRFLGYTF. Here the CDR3 DNA reads TGTGCCAGCAGCCAGGGGGACAGGTTCTTGGGCTACACCTTC.

CDR3 protein: CASSVRVNTEAFF. As DNA, the CDR3 is TGTGCCAGCAGTGTTCGGGTGAACACTGAAGCTTTCTTT. The chain uses TRBV12-3 or TRBV12-4 and TRBJ1-1; D is ambiguous. V lost 5 bases and J 0 bases, leaving 7 bases between the germline ends. The CDR3 runs 13 residues.

The chain links TRBV6-6 to TRBJ2-1, with 8 bases identical to TRBD2. Germline assignment: CDR1 MNHNY and CDR2 SVGAGI (reference sequence). This CDR3 is 14 amino acids long. With V trimmed by 4 bases and J by 3 bases, 2 bases remained unmatched. The CDR3 nucleotides are TGTGCCAGCAGTTTGGCGGGGGGCTACAATGAGCAGTTCTTC. Amino acid sequence: CASSLAGGYNEQFF.

This clone was seen more than once but under ten times. The V gene is TRBV5-4, the J gene TRBJ2-1; 7 bases agree with TRBD2. Trimming at V came to 2 bases and at J to 0 bases, leaving 2 bases not matched to a gene. Germline V gene sequence: CDR1 SGHNT, CDR2 YYREEE (reference sequence). The CDR3 length is 15 residues. The CDR3 spells CASSFPGGSYNEQFF. DNA of the CDR3: TGTGCCAGCAGCTTCCCGGGGGGCTCCTACAATGAGCAGTTCTTC.